The 22 T cell receptor beta chains reported below all come from one sample, sequenced in a study of long-term antiretroviral therapy in people with HIV. The authors ran the immunoSEQ assay, v3.0, at survey level. Profiling relied on immunoSEQ multiplex PCR, and the TCRdb table lists in-frame clones only, not all of them. The data hold 35,000 to 45,000 clones, with 83% observed a single time. This sample comprised unsorted PBMCs, obtained 1 year after starting antiretroviral therapy. Every receptor here comes from a man younger than 35 with HIV.

The CDR3 region has the DNA TGTGCCAGCAGGCGGACAGGCCGGAGGCAGCCCCAGCATTTT. Amino acid sequence: CASRRTGRRQPQHF. The V call is TRBV6-5, the J call TRBJ1-5; 7 nucleotides agree with TRBD1. This CDR3 is 14 amino acids long. CDR1 and CDR2 from the germline V gene are MNHEY and SVGAGI. Trimming cost V 6 bases and J 7 bases; bases outside gene matches: 9.

The chain employs TRBV18 and TRBJ2-7; 7 nucleotides align to TRBD2. V lost 6 bases and J lost 2; bases outside the gene matches: 10. The CDR3 sequence is 15 residues long. Germline V gene lookup returns CDR1 KGHSH and CDR2 LQKENI. CDR3 sequence reads: CASSPAAGVPYEQYF. The CDR3 DNA follows: TGTGCCAGCTCCCCAGCGGCGGGAGTGCCCTACGAGCAGTACTTC.

This clone was counted only a few times. This chain uses TRBV11-3 with TRBJ2-7; D possibly matches TRBD1 or TRBD2 (5 bases each). CDR3 size: 15 residues. Germline V CDR1 and CDR2: SGHNT, YENEEA. V was pared by 2 bases and J by 0 bases, with 11 bases between. The CDR3 DNA sequence: TGTGCCAGCAGCTTAAGTGCAGGGAGCTCCTACGAGCAGTACTTC. It translates to CASSLSAGSSYEQYF.

The gene calls are TRBV7-9 and TRBJ1-2; the D gene is possibly TRBD1 (6 bases). The germline V gene has CDR1 SEHNR and CDR2 FQNEAQ (reference sequence). V was cut by 4 bases and J by 3 bases, with 12 bases left in between. The CDR3 is made up of 14 amino acids. The CDR3 region has the DNA TGTGCCAGCAGCTCCTGGGCAGGGGACTATGGCTACACCTTC. Residues: CASSSWAGDYGYTF. The variable domain in full, with the rest retrieved from reference TRBV7-9 and TRBJ1-2, is DTGVSQNPRHKITKRGQNVTFRCDPISEHNRLYWYRQTLGQGPEFLTYFQNEAQLEKSRLLSDRFSAERPKGSFSTLEIQRTEQGDSAMYLCASSSWAGDYGYTFGSGTRLTVV.

The chain joins TRBV4-2 to TRBJ2-1, with 7 bases matching TRBD1. The length of the CDR3 is 16 residues. Germline CDR1 reads LGHNA; CDR2 reads YNFKEQ. Trimming cost V 1 base and J 1 base; bases outside gene matches: 4. The CDR3 reads CASSQGGGASYNEQFF. For the CDR3, the DNA is TGTGCCAGCAGCCAAGGAGGGGGCGCGTCCTACAATGAGCAGTTCTTC.

The V and J genes are TRBV18 and TRBJ2-1; perhaps TRBD1 as D (6 bases). Germline V gene sequence: CDR1 KGHSH, CDR2 LQKENI. Trimming took 3 bases from V and 5 from J, leaving 11 bases between them. The CDR3 consists of 14 residues. CDR3 sequence reads: CASSPRTADNEQFF. The CDR3 nucleotides read TGTGCCAGCTCACCTAGGACAGCTGACAATGAGCAGTTCTTC.

J is TRBJ2-3 and V is TRBV27, with 7 bases identical to TRBD1. Germline lookup yields CDR1 MNHEY and CDR2 SMNVEV (reference sequence). V gave up 3 bases and J gave up 3 bases; unmatched junction bases: 0. CDR3 length equals 13 residues. CDR3 in DNA: TGTGCCAGCAGTTTGGGACAGACAGATACGCAGTATTTT. It encodes CASSLGQTDTQYF.

This chain joins TRBV7-2 and TRBJ1-1; the D is unclear. The germline V gene has CDR1 SGHTA and CDR2 FQGNSA. Trimming removed 1 base at V and 1 base at J, with 4 bases between. This CDR3 has 13 amino acids. As DNA, the CDR3 is TGTGCCAGCAGCTTAGGGGCGAACACTGAAGCTTTCTTT. This encodes CASSLGANTEAFF.

This clone was seen only once. The rearrangement links TRBV4-1 to TRBJ2-7, with 9 bases that match TRBD1. CDR1 and CDR2 (germline): MGHRA, YSYEKL. V lost 2 bases and J lost 3; bases outside the gene matches: 8. This CDR3 spans 16 amino acids. Here the CDR3 reads CASSQTTGGIDYEQYF. In DNA form, the CDR3 reads TGCGCCAGCAGCCAAACGACAGGGGGAATTGACTACGAGCAGTACTTC.

The V call is TRBV4-1, the J call TRBJ1-5; the D is unclear. Germline CDR1 is MGHRA and CDR2 is YSYEKL. The CDR3 spans 13 residues. V was shortened by 6 bases and J by 6 bases, with 12 bases between the two germline ends. This CDR3 is CASSPESGQPQHF. The CDR3 DNA reads as TGCGCCAGCAGTCCTGAATCGGGTCAGCCCCAGCATTTT.

The chain employs TRBV7-2 and TRBJ2-2, with a possible D match to TRBD2 (6 bases). Germline-derived CDR1 and CDR2 are SGHTA and FQGNSA. This CDR3 region has 15 residues. V dropped 6 bases and J dropped 1 base, with 12 bases sitting between them. CDR3 DNA: TGTGCCAGCAGTCCGGAGGGGCGGAACACCGGGGAGCTGTTTTTT. Translation gives CASSPEGRNTGELFF.

V is TRBV5-6 and J is TRBJ2-7; 7 bases map to TRBD1. Trimming cost V 4 bases and J 1 base; bases outside gene matches: 14. Germline V gene data show CDR1 as SGHDT and CDR2 as YYEEEE. There are 17 residues in the CDR3. The CDR3 region has the DNA TGTGCCAGCAGCCCCTCCTTCCGACAGGGTCGGTCCTACGAGCAGTACTTC. Its protein is CASSPSFRQGRSYEQYF. Looking up the rest from reference TRBV5-6 and TRBJ2-7 gives the full variable domain: DAGVTQSPTHLIKTRGQQVTLRCSPKSGHDTVSWYQQALGQGPQFIFQYYEEEERQRGNFPDRFSGHQFPNYSSELNVNALLLGDSALYLCASSPSFRQGRSYEQYFGPGTRLTVT.

The chain combines TRBV27 with TRBJ2-3, with 8 bases matching TRBD2. CDR1 and CDR2 from the germline V gene are MNHEY and SMNVEV (reference sequence). V gave up 4 bases and J gave up 5 bases; unmatched junction bases: 29. The CDR3 is made up of 22 amino acids. CDR3 sequence: CASSSIYTRGGPGLPRGDTQYF. The CDR3 DNA follows: TGTGCCAGCAGTTCTATATATACCCGGGGGGGCCCGGGACTCCCCCGGGGAGATACGCAGTATTTT.

The rearrangement links TRBV7-2 to TRBJ2-7; 12 bases are shared with TRBD2. The germline V gene has CDR1 SGHTA and CDR2 FQGNSA. The V gene end was trimmed by 5 bases and the J gene end by 1 base; junction bases not matched to a gene: 6. The length of the CDR3 is 16 residues. CDR3 sequence reads: CASSPRTSGASYEQYF. DNA of the CDR3: TGTGCCAGCAGCCCCCGGACTAGCGGGGCGTCCTACGAGCAGTACTTC.

The chain links TRBV19 to TRBJ1-1, with D unclear. The CDR3 covers 13 residues. Germline V gene data show CDR1 as LNHDA and CDR2 as SQIVND (reference sequence). Trimming removed 7 bases from V and 0 bases from J, with 9 bases in between. This CDR3 reads CASTPYVNTEAFF. CDR3 DNA: TGTGCCAGTACCCCCTACGTGAACACTGAAGCTTTCTTT.

The chain couples TRBV7-9 to TRBJ2-3; D not certain. This CDR3 spans 15 amino acids. The V gene lost 0 bases and the J gene lost 0 bases, with 7 bases spanning the gap. Germline loops: CDR1 SEHNR, CDR2 FQNEAQ (reference sequence). CDR3 protein: CASSLADTSTDTQYF. The DNA for the CDR3 is TGTGCCAGCAGCTTAGCGGATACTAGCACAGATACGCAGTATTTT.

The genes are TRBV5-1 and TRBJ1-2; no definite D call. CDR1 and CDR2 (germline): SGHRS, YFSETQ. V was clipped by 0 bases and J by 3 bases, with 6 bases between them. The CDR3 extends over 13 amino acids. CDR3 nucleotides: TGCGCCAGCAGCTTGGAGGTGGACTATGGCTACACCTTC. Its protein is CASSLEVDYGYTF.

This chain links TRBV7-3 with TRBJ2-3, with 8 bases aligning to TRBD2. The CDR3 is 15 amino acids. With V trimmed by 5 bases and J by 1 base, 5 bases remained unmatched. Looked up from germline, CDR1 is SGHTA and CDR2 is FQGTGA. CDR3 bases: TGTGCCAGCAGCAAATCAGCGGGAGGCACAGATACGCAGTATTTT. As protein: CASSKSAGGTDTQYF.

V gene TRBV2 combines with J gene TRBJ2-3; 12 bases line up with TRBD2. From germline, CDR1 is SNHLY and CDR2 FYNNEI. The CDR3 consists of 17 residues. V shed 5 bases, J shed 4 bases, and the junction held 10 bases outside the gene matches. The CDR3 sequence: CASSRTLLAGGPDTQYF. In DNA form, the CDR3 reads TGTGCCAGCAGTCGAACTTTACTAGCGGGAGGTCCAGATACGCAGTATTTT.

V and J are TRBV5-1 and TRBJ2-3; 10 nucleotides line up with TRBD2. In germline, CDR1 is SGHRS, CDR2 YFSETQ. This CDR3 spans 15 amino acids. V trimming: 4 bases; J trimming: 2 bases; junction bases outside the gene matches: 4. In nucleotides, the CDR3 is TGCGCCAGCAGCCGCAGCGGGGGGGACACAGATACGCAGTATTTT. Translating gives CASSRSGGDTDTQYF.

The chain has TRBV14 and TRBJ2-7, with D perhaps assigned TRBD1 or TRBD2 (5 bases each). V gave up 4 bases and J gave up 9 bases, with 13 bases separating them. CDR3 length: 12 residues. Germline CDR1 and CDR2: SGHDN and FVKESK. The CDR3 DNA sequence: TGTGCCAGCAGCCCGGGACCACCGGGGCAGTACTTC. Translated, it gives CASSPGPPGQYF. Based on the CDR3 plus reference TRBV14 and TRBJ2-7, the full variable domain is EAGVTQFPSHSVIEKGQTVTLRCDPISGHDNLYWYRRVMGKEIKFLLHFVKESKQDESGMPNNRFLAERTGGTYSTLKVQPAELEDSGVYFCASSPGPPGQYFGPGTRLTVT.

The chain is built from TRBV6-5 and TRBJ1-2; D gene unclear. Between the trimmed V and J ends, which lost 7 bases and 2 bases, there was a span of 14 bases. The length of the CDR3 is 14 residues. Per the germline V gene, CDR1 is MNHEY and CDR2 is SVGAGI. The CDR3 DNA reads as TGTGCCAGCATTGGGCGGCAAAAAAACTATGGCTACACCTTC. It specifies CASIGRQKNYGYTF.